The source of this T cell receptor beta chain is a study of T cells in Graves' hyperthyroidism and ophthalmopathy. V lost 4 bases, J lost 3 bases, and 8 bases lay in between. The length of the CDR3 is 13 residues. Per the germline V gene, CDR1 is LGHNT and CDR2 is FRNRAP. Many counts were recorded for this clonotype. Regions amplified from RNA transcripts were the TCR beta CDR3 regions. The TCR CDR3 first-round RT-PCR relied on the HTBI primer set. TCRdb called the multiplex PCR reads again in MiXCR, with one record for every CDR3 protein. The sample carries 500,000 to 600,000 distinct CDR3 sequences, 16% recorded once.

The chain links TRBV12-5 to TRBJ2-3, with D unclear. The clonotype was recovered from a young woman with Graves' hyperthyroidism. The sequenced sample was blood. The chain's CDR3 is CASGSGITDTQYF. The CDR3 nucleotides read TGTGCTAGTGGTTCTGGAATTACAGATACGCAGTATTTT.